These 3 T cell receptor beta chains originate from one sample sequenced in a study of OX40 agonist ivuxolimab in advanced cancers. Here immunoSEQ multiplex PCR was the method, and the copy in TCRdb shows in-frame clones only, minus some. The sample includes 85,000 or so clones, around 85% of them seen just once. The sample consisted of CD4+ or CD8+ T cells sorted from blood, taken in a trial of the OX40 agonist ivuxolimab. The receptor set was obtained from an adult with an advanced solid tumor such as melanoma, head and neck, liver or kidney cancer.

This chain uses TRBV9 with TRBJ1-3, with D unclear. Trimming cost V 1 base and J 2 bases, with 7 bases left between them. Germline CDR1 reads SGDLS; CDR2 reads YYNGEE. This CDR3 is 14 amino acids long. The DNA of the CDR3 is TGTGCCAGCAGCGTATCGTCAGCTGGAAACACCATATATTTT. Translated, it gives CASSVSSAGNTIYF.

This clone was seen a few times. The CDR3 nucleotides are TGTGCCAGCTCACGTCTGGGAGAAAGGGGCACTGAAGCTTTCTTT. Translated, it gives CASSRLGERGTEAFF. V gene TRBV18 combines with J gene TRBJ1-1; D possibly corresponds to TRBD1 (5 bases). The CDR3 is 15 residues long. V shed 4 bases and J shed 4 bases, with 16 bases lying between them. The germline V gene has CDR1 KGHSH and CDR2 LQKENI.

The V call is TRBV10-1, the J call TRBJ2-7; D is uncertain. V was clipped by 2 bases and J by 5 bases, with 4 bases between them. Germline CDR1 reads WNHNN; CDR2 reads SYGVQD (reference sequence). The CDR3 runs 11 residues. CDR3 nucleotide sequence: TGCGCCAGCAGTGAGCGGGACGAGCAGTACTTC. Translation: CASSERDEQYF.